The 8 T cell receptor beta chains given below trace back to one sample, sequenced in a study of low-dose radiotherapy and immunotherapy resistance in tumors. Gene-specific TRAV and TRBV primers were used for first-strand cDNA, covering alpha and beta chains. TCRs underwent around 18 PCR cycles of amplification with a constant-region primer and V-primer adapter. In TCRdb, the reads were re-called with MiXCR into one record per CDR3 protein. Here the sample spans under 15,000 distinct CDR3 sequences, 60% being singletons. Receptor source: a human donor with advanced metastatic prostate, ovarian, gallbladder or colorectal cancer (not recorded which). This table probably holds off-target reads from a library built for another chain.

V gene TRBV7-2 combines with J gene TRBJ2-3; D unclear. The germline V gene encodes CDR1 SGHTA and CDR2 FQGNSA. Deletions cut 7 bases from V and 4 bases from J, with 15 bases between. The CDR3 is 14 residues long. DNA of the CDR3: TGTGCCAGCACGGCCCTGTCTACCGCAGATACGCAGTATTTT. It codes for CASTALSTADTQYF. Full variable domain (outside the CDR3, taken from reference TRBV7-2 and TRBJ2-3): GAGVSQSPSNKVTEKGKDVELRCDPISGHTALYWYRQSLGQGLEFLIYFQGNSAPDKSGLPSDRFSAERTGGSVSTLTIQRTQQEDSAVYLCASTALSTADTQYFGPGTRLTVL.

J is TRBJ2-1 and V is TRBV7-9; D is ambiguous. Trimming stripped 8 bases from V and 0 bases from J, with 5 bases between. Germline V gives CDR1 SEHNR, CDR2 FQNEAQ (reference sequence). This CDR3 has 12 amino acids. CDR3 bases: TGTGCCAGCCCGAGCTCCTACAATGAGCAGTTCTTC. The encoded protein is CASPSSYNEQFF.

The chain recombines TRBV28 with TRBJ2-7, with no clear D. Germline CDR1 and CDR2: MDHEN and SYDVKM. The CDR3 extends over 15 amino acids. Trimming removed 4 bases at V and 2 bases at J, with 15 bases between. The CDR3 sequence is CASSSRQDAPYEQYF. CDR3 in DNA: TGTGCCAGCAGTTCTAGGCAAGATGCTCCCTACGAGCAGTACTTC.

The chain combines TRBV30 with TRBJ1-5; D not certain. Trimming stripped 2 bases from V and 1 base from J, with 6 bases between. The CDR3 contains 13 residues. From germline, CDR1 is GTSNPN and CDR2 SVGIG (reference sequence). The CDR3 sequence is CAWSIQSNQPQHF. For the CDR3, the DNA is TGTGCCTGGAGTATCCAGAGCAATCAGCCCCAGCATTTT.

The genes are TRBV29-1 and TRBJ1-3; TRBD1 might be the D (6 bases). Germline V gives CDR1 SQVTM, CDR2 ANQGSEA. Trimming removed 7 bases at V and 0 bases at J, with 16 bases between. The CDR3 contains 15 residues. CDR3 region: CSASPGRGSGNTIYF. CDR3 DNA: TGCAGCGCCTCGCCGGGCAGGGGCTCTGGAAACACCATATATTTT.

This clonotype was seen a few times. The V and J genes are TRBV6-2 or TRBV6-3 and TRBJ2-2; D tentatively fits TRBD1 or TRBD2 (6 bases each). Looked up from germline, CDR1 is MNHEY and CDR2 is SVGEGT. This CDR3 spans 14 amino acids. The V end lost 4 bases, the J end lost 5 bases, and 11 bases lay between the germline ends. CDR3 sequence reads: CASSLWGATGELFF. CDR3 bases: TGTGCCAGCAGTTTGTGGGGGGCAACCGGGGAGCTGTTTTTT.

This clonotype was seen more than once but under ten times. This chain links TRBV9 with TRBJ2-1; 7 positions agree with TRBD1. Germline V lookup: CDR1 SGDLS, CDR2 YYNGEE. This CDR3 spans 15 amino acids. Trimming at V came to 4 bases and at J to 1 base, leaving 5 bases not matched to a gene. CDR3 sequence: CASSKRDRSYNEQFF. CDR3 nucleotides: TGTGCCAGCAGCAAACGGGACAGATCCTACAATGAGCAGTTCTTC. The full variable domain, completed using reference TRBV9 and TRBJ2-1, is DSGVTQTPKHLITATGQRVTLRCSPRSGDLSVYWYQQSLDQGLQFLIQYYNGEERAKGNILERFSAQQFPDLHSELNLSSLELGDSALYFCASSKRDRSYNEQFFGPGTRLTVL.

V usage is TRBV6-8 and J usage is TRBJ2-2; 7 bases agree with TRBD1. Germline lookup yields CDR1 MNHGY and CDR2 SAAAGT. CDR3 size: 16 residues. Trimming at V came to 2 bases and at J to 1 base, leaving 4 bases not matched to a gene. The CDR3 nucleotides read TGTGCCAGCAGTTACGAGGGGGCGCGGAACACCGGGGAGCTGTTTTTT. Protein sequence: CASSYEGARNTGELFF.